This T cell receptor (beta chain) was captured by sequencing in a study of PD-1 blockade in classical Hodgkin lymphoma. Data came from immunoSEQ multiplex PCR; TCRdb stores just in-frame clones and leaves some out. The profile shows 90,000 to 100,000 clones, roughly nine tenths of them singletons. CDR1 is SGHDN, CDR2 FVKESK, per germline. Between the trimmed V and J ends, which lost 0 bases and 0 bases, there was a span of 18 bases. The CDR3 loop spans 18 amino acids. Every patient had relapsed following autologous stem cell transplantation, and cohorts differed in brentuximab vedotin exposure. The chain is built from TRBV14 and TRBJ2-7, with D perhaps matching TRBD1 or TRBD2 (5 bases each). Material: peripheral blood mononuclear cells (PBMCs), obtained before the second cycle of nivolumab. This TCR derives from a human donor with classical Hodgkin lymphoma. The CDR3 protein is CASSQEALTGPSSYEQYF. The CDR3 nucleotides read TGTGCCAGCAGCCAAGAGGCACTGACGGGACCCAGCTCCTACGAGCAGTACTTC.